The 12 T cell receptor beta chains below all came from one sample that was sequenced in a study of cytomegalovirus exposure and HLA in healthy donors. 60 Vbeta and 13 Jbeta primers were used in PCR. Clones were read by immunoSEQ multiplex PCR, and TCRdb kept only the in-frame ones, dropping some. The sample yields about 150,000 clones, over 75% seen once. The sequenced sample was PBMCs. All receptors come from a male donor in good health and CMV-seronegative.

V gene TRBV10-3 combines with J gene TRBJ1-2; D gene uncertain. Germline CDR1 ENHRY, CDR2 SYGVKD. The CDR3 length is 13 residues. The V gene lost 6 bases and the J gene lost 1 base, with 9 bases spanning the gap. The CDR3 nucleotides read TGTGCCATCAGCTTACAAGATAACTATGGCTACACCTTC. Its translation is CAISLQDNYGYTF.

This chain connects TRBV5-1 to TRBJ2-7, with D tentatively TRBD1 (6 bases). The V and J ends lost 5 bases and 4 bases respectively, with 22 bases between them. The V gene's germline CDR1 is SGHRS and CDR2 YFSETQ. CDR3 length: 16 residues. As DNA, the CDR3 is TGCGCCAGCAGGTTCGGACCCCGGGACAAAGGGTACGAGCAGTACTTC. It translates to CASRFGPRDKGYEQYF.

About this clone: This same CDR3 is encoded by further DNA sequences in the sample. The rearrangement joins TRBV19 to TRBJ2-3, with D unclear. Trimming took off 4 bases at V and 0 bases at J, with 5 bases between the two ends. The CDR3 covers 13 residues. The germline V gene has CDR1 LNHDA and CDR2 SQIVND (reference sequence). The CDR3, as DNA: TGTGCCAGTAGTACTACTAGCACAGATACGCAGTATTTT. Its translation is CASSTTSTDTQYF.

This rearrangement joins TRBV27 to TRBJ1-2, with 9 bases identical to TRBD1. Germline CDR1 reads MNHEY; CDR2 reads SMNVEV (reference sequence). Trimming removed 6 bases from V and 7 bases from J; junction bases left unmatched: 9. The CDR3 is made up of 14 amino acids. Written as DNA, the CDR3 is TGTGCCAGCAGCCAGGGACAGGGCAAGTCTGGCTACACCTTC. Amino acids: CASSQGQGKSGYTF.

The chain joins TRBV9 to TRBJ2-2; D may be TRBD2 (6 bases). V lost 5 bases, J lost 2 bases, and 13 bases lay in between. CDR1 is SGDLS, CDR2 YYNGEE, per germline. There are 15 residues in the CDR3. The CDR3 is CASSRGGANTGELFF. In DNA form, the CDR3 reads TGTGCCAGCAGTCGGGGAGGTGCTAACACCGGGGAGCTGTTTTTT. The variable domain in full, with the rest retrieved from reference TRBV9 and TRBJ2-2, is DSGVTQTPKHLITATGQRVTLRCSPRSGDLSVYWYQQSLDQGLQFLIQYYNGEERAKGNILERFSAQQFPDLHSELNLSSLELGDSALYFCASSRGGANTGELFFGEGSRLTVL.

This sequence joins TRBV6-6 and TRBJ1-2; D might be TRBD1 (6 bases). Germline assignment: CDR1 MNHNY and CDR2 SVGAGI (reference sequence). V gave up 3 bases and J gave up 5 bases, with 16 bases separating them. The CDR3 is made up of 15 amino acids. The CDR3 bases are TGTGCCAGCAGTTATAGTAGGGGGTACGATTATGGCTACACCTTC. This sequence encodes CASSYSRGYDYGYTF.

This clone has more than one count but fewer than ten. The rearrangement uses TRBV6-6 and TRBJ1-3; D is undetermined. Trimming cost V 5 bases and J 7 bases, with 6 bases left between them. The germline V gene encodes CDR1 MNHNY and CDR2 SVGAGI (reference sequence). The CDR3 consists of 11 residues. The CDR3 region is CASSLQNTIYF. The CDR3 bases are TGTGCCAGCAGTCTCCAGAACACCATATATTTT.

V gene TRBV4-3 combines with J gene TRBJ1-6, with 7 positions matching TRBD1. This CDR3 is 17 amino acids long. Germline trimming cut 1 base from V and 6 bases from J; bases unmatched to any gene: 9. In germline, CDR1 is LGHNA, CDR2 YSLEER. The CDR3 nucleotides are TGCGCCAGCAGCCAAGTAGGGCGACAGGGTGTTAATTCACCCCTCCACTTT. Amino acids: CASSQVGRQGVNSPLHF.

The chain is built from TRBV6-5 and TRBJ2-7; maybe TRBD2 (5 bases). Deletions cut 6 bases from V and 6 bases from J, with 12 bases between. The germline V gene has CDR1 MNHEY and CDR2 SVGAGI. The CDR3 totals 12 residues. CDR3 sequence (DNA): TGTGCCAGCAGCCGCCAGGCGGGCGAGCAGTACTTC. Protein: CASSRQAGEQYF.

The CDR3 reads CASRFTQQGTYEQYF. The CDR3 region has the DNA TGTGCCAGCAGGTTTACGCAGCAGGGGACCTACGAGCAGTACTTC. The V call is TRBV6-6, the J call TRBJ2-5, with D possibly TRBD1 on 6 matching bases. With the DNA end fitting TRBJ2-7 better, the J assignment may be wrong. Germline CDR1 is MNHNY and CDR2 is SVGAGI (reference sequence). The CDR3 is made up of 15 amino acids.

This clone was detected a few times. This sequence joins TRBV19 and TRBJ2-7; 9 bases line up with TRBD1. The CDR3 runs 13 residues. Germline CDR1 reads LNHDA; CDR2 reads SQIVND (reference sequence). V lost 6 bases, J lost 0 bases, and 0 bases stayed unmatched. The DNA of the CDR3 is TGTGCCAGTAGACAGGGGGCCTCCTACGAGCAGTACTTC. Residues: CASRQGASYEQYF.

The V gene is TRBV6-5, the J gene TRBJ1-5, with TRBD1 identical over 9 bases. Per germline, CDR1 MNHEY and CDR2 SVGAGI. The V gene end was trimmed by 5 bases and the J gene end by 5 bases; junction bases not matched to a gene: 4. The CDR3 spans 14 residues. The CDR3, as DNA: TGTGCCAGCAGTGAACGGACAGGGGATCAGCCCCAGCATTTT. Translating it yields CASSERTGDQPQHF.